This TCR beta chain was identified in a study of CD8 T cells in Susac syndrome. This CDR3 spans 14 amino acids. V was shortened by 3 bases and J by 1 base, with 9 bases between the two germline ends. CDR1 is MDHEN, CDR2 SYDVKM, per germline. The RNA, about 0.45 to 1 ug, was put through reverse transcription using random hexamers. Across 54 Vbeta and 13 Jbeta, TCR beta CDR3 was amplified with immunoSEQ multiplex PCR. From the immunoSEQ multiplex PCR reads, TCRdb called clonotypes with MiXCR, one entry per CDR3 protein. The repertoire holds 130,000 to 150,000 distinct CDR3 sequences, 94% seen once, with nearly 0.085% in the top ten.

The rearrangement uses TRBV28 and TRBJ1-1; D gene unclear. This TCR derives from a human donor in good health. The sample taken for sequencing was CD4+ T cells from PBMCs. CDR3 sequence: CASSLAGSNTEAFF. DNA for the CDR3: TGTGCCAGCAGTTTGGCGGGGTCGAACACTGAAGCTTTCTTT.